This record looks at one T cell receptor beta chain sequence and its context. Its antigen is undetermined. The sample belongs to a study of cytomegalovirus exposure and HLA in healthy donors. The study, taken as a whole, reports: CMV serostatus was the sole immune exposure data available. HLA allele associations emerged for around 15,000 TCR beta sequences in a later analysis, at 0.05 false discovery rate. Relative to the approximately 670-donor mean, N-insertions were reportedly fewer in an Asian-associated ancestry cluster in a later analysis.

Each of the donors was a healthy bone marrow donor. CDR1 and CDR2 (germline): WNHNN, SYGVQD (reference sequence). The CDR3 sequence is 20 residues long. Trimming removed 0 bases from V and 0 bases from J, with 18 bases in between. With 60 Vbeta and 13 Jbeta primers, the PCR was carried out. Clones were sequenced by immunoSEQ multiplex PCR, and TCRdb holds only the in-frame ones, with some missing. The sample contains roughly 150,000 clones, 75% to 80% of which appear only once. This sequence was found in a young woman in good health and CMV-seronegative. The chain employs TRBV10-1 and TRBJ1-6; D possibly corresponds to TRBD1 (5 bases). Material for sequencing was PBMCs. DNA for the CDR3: TGCGCCAGCAGTGAGTCAATCAGGGAAAAGAGTGACTCCTATAATTCACCCCTCCACTTT. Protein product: CASSESIREKSDSYNSPLHF.